This TCR beta chain emerged from a study of T-cell reconstitution after alpha-beta-depleted transplantation in children. This clonotype has only a few counts. What it binds is not known. V dropped 4 bases and J dropped 10 bases, with 8 bases sitting between them. The CDR3 spans 11 residues. In germline, CDR1 is SGHAT, CDR2 FQNNGV. TCRbeta library preparation incorporated unique molecular identifiers. TCRdb passed the PCR reads through MiXCR, listing each CDR3 protein once. The repertoire holds hundreds of thousands of distinct CDR3 sequences, with roughly 13% as singletons. Notes on the study in general: It was surviving recipient T cells and thymic progenitors that gave some patients high TCRbeta diversity at day 60. The study reportedly traced alpha-beta T cells about two months after transplant to several hundred expanded graft clones. At the one-year point after transplant, T-cell counts and TCRbeta diversity were found to come mostly from T cells that had been newly produced.

The clonotype comes from a male patient younger than 18 who had a stem cell transplant for acute myeloid leukemia, so the T cells may come from the graft donor. The material was PBMCs, mostly from graft donor cells, obtained 360 days after TCRalphabeta/CD19-depleted stem cell transplant. The gene calls are TRBV11-2 and TRBJ2-1; perhaps TRBD2 as D (5 bases). The DNA of the CDR3 is TGTGCCAGCAGCTCCGGGATCGAGCAGTTCTTC. It codes for CASSSGIEQFF.